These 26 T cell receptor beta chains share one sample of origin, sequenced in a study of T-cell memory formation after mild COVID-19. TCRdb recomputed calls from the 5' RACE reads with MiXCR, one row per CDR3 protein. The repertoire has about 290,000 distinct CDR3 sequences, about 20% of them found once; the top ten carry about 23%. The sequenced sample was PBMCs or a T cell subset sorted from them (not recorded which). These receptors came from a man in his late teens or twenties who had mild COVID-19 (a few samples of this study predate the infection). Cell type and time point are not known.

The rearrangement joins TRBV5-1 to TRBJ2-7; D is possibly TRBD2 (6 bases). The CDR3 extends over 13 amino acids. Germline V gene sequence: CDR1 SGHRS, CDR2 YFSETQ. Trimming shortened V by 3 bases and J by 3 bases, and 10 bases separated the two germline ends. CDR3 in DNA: TGCGCCAGCAGCTCTTACGGGAGCTACGAGCAGTACTTC. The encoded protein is CASSSYGSYEQYF.

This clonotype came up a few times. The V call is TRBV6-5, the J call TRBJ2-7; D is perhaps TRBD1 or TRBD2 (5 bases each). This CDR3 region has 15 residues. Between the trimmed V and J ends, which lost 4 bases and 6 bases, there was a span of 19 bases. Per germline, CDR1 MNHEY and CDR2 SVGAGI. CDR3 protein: CASSSAPGTPIEQYF. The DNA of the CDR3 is TGTGCCAGCAGTTCCGCGCCTGGGACCCCGATCGAGCAGTACTTC.

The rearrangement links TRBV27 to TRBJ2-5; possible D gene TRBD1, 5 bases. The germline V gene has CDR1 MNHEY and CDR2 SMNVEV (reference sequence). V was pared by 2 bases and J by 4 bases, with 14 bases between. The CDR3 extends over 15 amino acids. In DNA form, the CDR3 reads TGTGCCAGCAGTTTAGTGCAGGGTGCAAGAGAGACCCAGTACTTC. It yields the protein CASSLVQGARETQYF.

This CDR3 is CASSTHGGRNTEAFF. In DNA form, the CDR3 reads TGTGCCAGCAGCACACACGGGGGCCGGAACACTGAAGCTTTCTTT. The V call is TRBV7-9, the J call TRBJ1-1; D perhaps matches TRBD1 (6 bases). V lost 5 bases to trimming and J lost 1 base, with 14 bases between them. Germline V gene data show CDR1 as SEHNR and CDR2 as FQNEAQ (reference sequence). CDR3 length: 15 amino acids.

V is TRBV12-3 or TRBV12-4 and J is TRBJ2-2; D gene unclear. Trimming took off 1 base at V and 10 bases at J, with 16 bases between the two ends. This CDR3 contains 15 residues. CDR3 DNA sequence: TGTGCCAGCAGTTTAGACGGCCCTGTCTTACCGGAGCTGTTTTTT. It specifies CASSLDGPVLPELFF.

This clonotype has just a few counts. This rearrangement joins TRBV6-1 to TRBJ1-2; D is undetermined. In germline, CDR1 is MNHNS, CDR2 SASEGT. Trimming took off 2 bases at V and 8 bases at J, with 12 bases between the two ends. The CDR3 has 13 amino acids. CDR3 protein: CASSERRDSGYTF. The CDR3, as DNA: TGTGCCAGCAGTGAACGCAGAGATAGCGGCTACACCTTC.

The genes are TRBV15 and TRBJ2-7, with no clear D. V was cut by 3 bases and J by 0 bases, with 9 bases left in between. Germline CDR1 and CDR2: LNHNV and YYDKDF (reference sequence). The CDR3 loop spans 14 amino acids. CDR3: CATSRGRSSYEQYF. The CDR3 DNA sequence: TGTGCCACCAGCAGGGGCAGAAGCTCCTACGAGCAGTACTTC.

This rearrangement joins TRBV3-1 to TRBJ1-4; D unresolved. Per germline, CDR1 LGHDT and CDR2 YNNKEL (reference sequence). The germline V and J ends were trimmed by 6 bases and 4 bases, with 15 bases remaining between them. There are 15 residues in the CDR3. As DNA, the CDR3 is TGTGCCAGCAGTCTCACGGGAAGACATAATGAAAAACTGTTTTTT. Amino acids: CASSLTGRHNEKLFF.

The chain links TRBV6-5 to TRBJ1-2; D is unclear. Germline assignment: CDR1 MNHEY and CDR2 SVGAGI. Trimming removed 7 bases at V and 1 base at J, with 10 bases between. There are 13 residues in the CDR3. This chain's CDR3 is CASTESFNYGYTF. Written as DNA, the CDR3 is TGTGCCAGCACCGAGTCATTTAACTATGGCTACACCTTC.

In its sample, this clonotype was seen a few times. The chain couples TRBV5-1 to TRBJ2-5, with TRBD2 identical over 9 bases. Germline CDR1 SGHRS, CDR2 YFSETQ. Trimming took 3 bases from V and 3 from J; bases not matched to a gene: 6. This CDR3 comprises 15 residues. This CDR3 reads CASSSPRLAEETQYF. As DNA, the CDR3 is TGCGCCAGCAGCTCACCAAGACTAGCGGAAGAGACCCAGTACTTC.

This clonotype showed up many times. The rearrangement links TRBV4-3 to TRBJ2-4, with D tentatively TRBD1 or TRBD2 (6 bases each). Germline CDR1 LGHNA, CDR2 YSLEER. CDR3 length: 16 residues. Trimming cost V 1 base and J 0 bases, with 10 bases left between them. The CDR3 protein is CASSQGGAEAKNIQYF. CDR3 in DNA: TGCGCCAGCAGCCAAGGGGGGGCGGAAGCCAAAAACATTCAGTACTTC.

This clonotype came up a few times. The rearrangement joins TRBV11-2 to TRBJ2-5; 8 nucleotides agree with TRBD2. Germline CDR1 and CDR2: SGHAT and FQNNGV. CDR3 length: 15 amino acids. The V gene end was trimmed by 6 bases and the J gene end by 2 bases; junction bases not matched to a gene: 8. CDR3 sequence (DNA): TGTGCCAGCAGGCATGACGGGGGGGCACAAGAGACCCAGTACTTC. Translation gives CASRHDGGAQETQYF. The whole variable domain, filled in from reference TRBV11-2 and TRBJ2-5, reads EAGVAQSPRYKIIEKRQSVAFWCNPISGHATLYWYQQILGQGPKLLIQFQNNGVVDDSQLPKDRFSAERLKGVDSTLKIQPAKLEDSAVYLCASRHDGGAQETQYFGPGTRLLVL.

The DNA of the CDR3 is TGTGCCAGCTCACCACCCTTGACACAAGATCAGCCCCAGCATTTT. It translates to CASSPPLTQDQPQHF. The chain links TRBV18 to TRBJ1-5, with no clear D. Germline values: CDR1 KGHSH, CDR2 LQKENI. Trimming cost V 0 bases and J 5 bases, with 11 bases left between them. The CDR3 has 15 residues.

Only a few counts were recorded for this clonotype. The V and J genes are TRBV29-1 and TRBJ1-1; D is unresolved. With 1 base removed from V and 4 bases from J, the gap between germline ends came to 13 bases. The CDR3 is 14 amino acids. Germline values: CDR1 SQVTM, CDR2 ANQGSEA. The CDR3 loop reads CSVEANGLGTEAFF. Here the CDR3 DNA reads TGCAGCGTTGAAGCGAATGGGCTAGGCACTGAAGCTTTCTTT.

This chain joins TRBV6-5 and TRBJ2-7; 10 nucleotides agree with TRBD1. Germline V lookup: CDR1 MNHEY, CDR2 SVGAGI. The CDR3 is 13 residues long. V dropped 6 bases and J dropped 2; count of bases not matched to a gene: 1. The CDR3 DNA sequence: TGTGCCAGCAGAGACAGGGGGCCCTACGAGCAGTACTTC. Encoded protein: CASRDRGPYEQYF.

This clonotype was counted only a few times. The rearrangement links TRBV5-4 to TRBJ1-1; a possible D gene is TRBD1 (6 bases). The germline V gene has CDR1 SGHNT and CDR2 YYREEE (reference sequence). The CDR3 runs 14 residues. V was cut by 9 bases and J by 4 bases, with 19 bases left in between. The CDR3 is CATGGQGSVTEAFF. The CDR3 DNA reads TGTGCCACCGGCGGGCAGGGGTCGGTCACTGAAGCTTTCTTT.

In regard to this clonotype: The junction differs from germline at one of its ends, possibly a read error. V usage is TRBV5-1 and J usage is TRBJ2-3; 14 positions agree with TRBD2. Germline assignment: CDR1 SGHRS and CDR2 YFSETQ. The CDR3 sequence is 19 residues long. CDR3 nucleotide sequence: TGCGCAAGCAGAGTATTCGGACTAGCGGGGGGCCAAAGCACAGATACGCAGTATTTT. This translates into CASRVFGLAGGQSTDTQYF.

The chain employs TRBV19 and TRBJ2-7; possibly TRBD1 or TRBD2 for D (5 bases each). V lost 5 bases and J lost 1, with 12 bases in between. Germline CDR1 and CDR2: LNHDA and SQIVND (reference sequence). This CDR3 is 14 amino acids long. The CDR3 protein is CASSGGPGSYEQYF. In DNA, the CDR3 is TGTGCCAGTAGTGGGGGACCGGGATCCTACGAGCAGTACTTC.

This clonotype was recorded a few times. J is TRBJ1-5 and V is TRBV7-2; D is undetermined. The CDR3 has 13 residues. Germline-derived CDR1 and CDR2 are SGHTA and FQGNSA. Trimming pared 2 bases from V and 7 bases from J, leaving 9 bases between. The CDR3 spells CASSLQVGQPQHF. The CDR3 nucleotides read TGTGCCAGCAGCTTACAAGTCGGGCAGCCCCAGCATTTT. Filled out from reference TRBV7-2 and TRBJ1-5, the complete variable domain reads GAGVSQSPSNKVTEKGKDVELRCDPISGHTALYWYRQSLGQGLEFLIYFQGNSAPDKSGLPSDRFSAERTGGSVSTLTIQRTQQEDSAVYLCASSLQVGQPQHFGDGTRLSIL.

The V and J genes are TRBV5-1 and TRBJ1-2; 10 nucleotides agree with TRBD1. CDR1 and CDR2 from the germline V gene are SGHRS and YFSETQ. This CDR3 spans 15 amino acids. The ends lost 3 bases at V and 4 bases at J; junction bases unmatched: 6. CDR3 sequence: CASSSGTGEIYGYTF. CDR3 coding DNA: TGCGCCAGCAGCTCCGGGACAGGGGAGATCTATGGCTACACCTTC.

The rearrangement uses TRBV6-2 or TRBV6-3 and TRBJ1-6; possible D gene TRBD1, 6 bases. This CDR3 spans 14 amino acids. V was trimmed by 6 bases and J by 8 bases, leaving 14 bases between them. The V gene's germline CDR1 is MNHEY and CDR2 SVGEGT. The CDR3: CASRKGGFDSPLHF. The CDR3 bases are TGTGCCAGCAGAAAGGGGGGGTTCGATTCACCCCTCCACTTT.

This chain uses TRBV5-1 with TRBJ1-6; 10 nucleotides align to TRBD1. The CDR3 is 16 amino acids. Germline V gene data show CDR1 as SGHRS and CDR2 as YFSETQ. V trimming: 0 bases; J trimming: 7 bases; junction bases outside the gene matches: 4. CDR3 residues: CASSLARTGGNSPLHF. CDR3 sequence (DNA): TGCGCCAGCAGCTTGGCCCGGACAGGGGGGAATTCACCCCTCCACTTT.

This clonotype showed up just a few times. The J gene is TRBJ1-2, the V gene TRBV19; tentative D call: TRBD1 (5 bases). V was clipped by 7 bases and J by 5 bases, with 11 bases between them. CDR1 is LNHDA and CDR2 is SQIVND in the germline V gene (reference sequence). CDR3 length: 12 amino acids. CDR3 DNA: TGTGCCAGTACCGTTGGGGGGTATGGCTACACCTTC. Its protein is CASTVGGYGYTF.

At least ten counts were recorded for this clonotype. The CDR3 sequence is CASSFGGSGTNEKLFF. CDR3 coding DNA: TGTGCCAGCAGCTTCGGTGGTTCAGGGACTAATGAAAAACTGTTTTTT. This chain uses TRBV7-9 with TRBJ1-4, with a weak D call TRBD1 (5 bases). The CDR3 is made up of 16 amino acids. Trimming shortened V by 3 bases and J by 2 bases, and 13 bases separated the two germline ends. Germline CDR1 and CDR2: SEHNR and FQNEAQ (reference sequence). Variable domain in full (rest from reference TRBV7-9 and TRBJ1-4): DTGVSQNPRHKITKRGQNVTFRCDPISEHNRLYWYRQTLGQGPEFLTYFQNEAQLEKSRLLSDRFSAERPKGSFSTLEIQRTEQGDSAMYLCASSFGGSGTNEKLFFGSGTQLSVL.

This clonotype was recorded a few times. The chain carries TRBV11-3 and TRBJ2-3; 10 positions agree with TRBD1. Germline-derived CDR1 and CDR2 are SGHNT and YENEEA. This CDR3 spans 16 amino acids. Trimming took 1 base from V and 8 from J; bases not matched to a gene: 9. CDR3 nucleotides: TGTGCCAGCAGCTTAGGCGCCGGGACAGGGGCCGGTACGCAGTATTTT. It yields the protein CASSLGAGTGAGTQYF.

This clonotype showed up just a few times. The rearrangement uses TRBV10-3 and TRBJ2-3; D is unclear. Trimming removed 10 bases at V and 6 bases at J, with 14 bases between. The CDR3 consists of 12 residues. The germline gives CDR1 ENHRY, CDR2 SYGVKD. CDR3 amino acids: CATRAGGDTQYF. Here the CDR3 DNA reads TGTGCCACTAGAGCAGGTGGGGATACGCAGTATTTT.